This T cell receptor beta chain was captured by sequencing in a study of control samples from healthy donors and cancer patients. This CDR3 is 13 amino acids long. Trimming removed 0 bases from V and 10 bases from J, with 10 bases in between. Germline CDR1 SGHTA, CDR2 FQGNSA. Data came from immunoSEQ multiplex PCR; TCRdb stores just in-frame clones and leaves some out. The repertoire holds some 66,000 clones, with roughly 85% as singletons. The chain joins TRBV7-2 to TRBJ1-5, with D unclear. The TCR sequence derives from a man between 40 and 49 years old in good health. Input material: blood. For the CDR3, the DNA is TGTGCCAGCAGCTTAGCGTGGGGTCGACCCCAGCATTTT. It encodes CASSLAWGRPQHF.